Listed below are T cell receptor beta chains from one sample, sequenced in a study of T cell changes during pregnancy in multiple sclerosis. The assay was immunoSEQ multiplex PCR, and TCRdb's table has in-frame clones only and misses some. The repertoire holds 50,000 to 60,000 clones, with approximately 91% as singletons. This specimen was CD4+ T cells from peripheral blood mononuclear cells, taken in the second trimester of pregnancy. All receptors come from a female donor with multiple sclerosis, enrolled in a pregnancy study. Both conserved end residues are part of each CDR3. The D gene is left open where the match is weak. Rows may omit the clone size; those that give it use once, few, many or a size class.

j_call | clone_size | d_call | v_call | cdr3_aa | cdr3_nt
TRBJ1-1 | . | . | TRBV6-6 | CASTEDSFSTEAFF | TGTGCCAGCACCGAGGACAGTTTTAGCACTGAAGCTTTCTTT
TRBJ2-1 | . | TRBD2 | TRBV5-4 | CASSYEAGSYNEQFF | TGTGCCAGCAGCTACGAAGCGGGATCCTACAATGAGCAGTTCTTC
TRBJ1-6 | . | . | TRBV6-6 | CASSYALEDSPLHF | TGTGCCAGCAGTTACGCACTAGAAGATTCACCCCTCCACTTT
TRBJ1-1 | . | . | TRBV10-3 | CAISESGGTEAFF | TGTGCCATCAGTGAGTCGGGGGGCACTGAAGCTTTCTTT
TRBJ2-7 | . | TRBD1 | TRBV10-3 | CAISEVEGARYEQYF | TGTGCCATCAGTGAGGTTGAGGGGGCGCGCTACGAGCAGTACTTC
TRBJ2-2 | . | TRBD2 | TRBV6-1 | CASSVWDLAGTNTGELFF | TGTGCCAGCAGTGTTTGGGACTTAGCGGGAACGAACACCGGGGAGCTGTTTTTT
TRBJ2-5 | . | . | TRBV5-1 | CASSLAGFTGQPRKTQYF | TGCGCCAGCAGCTTGGCCGGGTTCACAGGGCAGCCGCGAAAGACCCAGTACTTC
TRBJ2-3 | . | TRBD2 | TRBV30 | CAWSVAGGGTDTQYF | TGTGCCTGGAGTGTAGCGGGGGGGGGCACAGATACGCAGTATTTT
TRBJ2-7 | . | . | TRBV5-8 | CASSLSMGRGEQYF | TGTGCCAGCAGCTTATCTATGGGGCGAGGCGAGCAGTACTTC
TRBJ2-7 | . | TRBD2 | TRBV25-1 | CASTAGVGYEQYF | TGTGCCAGCACCGCGGGGGTCGGCTACGAGCAGTACTTC
TRBJ2-3 | . | . | TRBV5-6 | CASSLAGGTDTQYF | TGTGCCAGCAGCTTGGCAGGGGGCACAGATACGCAGTATTTT
TRBJ1-1 | . | . | TRBV9 | CASSVAGGIENTEAFF | TGTGCCAGCAGCGTAGCCGGAGGAATAGAGAACACTGAAGCTTTCTTT
TRBJ1-6 | few | . | TRBV5-1 | CASSTTLTGSGSPLHF | TGCGCCAGCAGCACGACCTTAACAGGGTCCGGTTCACCCCTCCACTTT
TRBJ2-3 | once | TRBD2 | TRBV19 | CASSPIAGGPGDTQYF | TGTGCCAGTAGTCCTATAGCGGGGGGGCCTGGAGATACGCAGTATTTT
TRBJ1-1 | few | TRBD1 | TRBV30 | CAWKGTGTEAFF | TGTGCCTGGAAAGGGACAGGAACTGAAGCTTTCTTT
TRBJ2-1 | . | TRBD2 | TRBV7-2 | CASGTSGGQYNEQFF | TGTGCCAGTGGGACTAGCGGGGGGCAATACAATGAGCAGTTCTTC